Below are 21 T cell receptor beta chains sequenced from a single sample in a study of identical twins. In TCRdb, the 5' RACE reads were re-called with MiXCR into one record per CDR3 protein. The repertoire has around 680,000 distinct CDR3 sequences, less than 10% of them found once; the top ten carry 0.98%. The data were also submitted as part of a second study, on yellow fever vaccine responses in identical twins.

The sequencing sample was made of PBMCs. Source of these receptors: a woman between 18 and 29 years old in good health.

There are a few counts of this clonotype. CDR3 in amino acids: CSVEDPTKELANTGELFF. The CDR3 DNA reads as TGCAGCGTTGAAGACCCGACGAAAGAACTAGCGAACACCGGGGAGCTGTTTTTT. The V call is TRBV29-1, the J call TRBJ2-2, with D perhaps TRBD2 (5 bases). This CDR3 is built from 18 residues. Between the trimmed V and J ends, which lost 0 bases and 0 bases, there was a span of 17 bases. Germline CDR1 and CDR2: SQVTM and ANQGSEA.

V and J are TRBV13 and TRBJ2-3, with TRBD2 matching 9 bases. In germline, CDR1 is PRHDT, CDR2 FYEKMQ (reference sequence). CDR3 length: 12 residues. Losses at the gene ends were 6 bases for V and 12 bases for J; bases not matched to a gene: 7. The CDR3 DNA sequence: TGTGCCAGCAGTCTAGCGGGATTGGATCAGTATTTT. This encodes CASSLAGLDQYF.

The rearrangement uses TRBV7-2 and TRBJ2-2, with a tentative D call TRBD2 (6 bases). There are 16 residues in the CDR3. The V end lost 5 bases, the J end lost 7 bases, and 20 bases lay between the germline ends. Per germline, CDR1 SGHTA and CDR2 FQGNSA. Here the CDR3 DNA reads TGTGCCAGCAGCCCAGGCCGACTAGTTTCGGTCGGGGAGCTGTTTTTT. It encodes CASSPGRLVSVGELFF.

This chain links TRBV15 with TRBJ1-2, with TRBD1 matching 7 bases. The CDR3 totals 14 residues. V dropped 0 bases and J dropped 4; count of bases not matched to a gene: 2. Germline CDR1 is LNHNV and CDR2 is YYDKDF (reference sequence). CDR3 coding DNA: TGTGCCACCAGCAGAGACCGGGACAGCTATGGCTACACCTTC. Encoded protein: CATSRDRDSYGYTF. Combining the CDR3 with reference TRBV15 and TRBJ1-2 gives the whole variable domain DAMVIQNPRYQVTQFGKPVTLSCSQTLNHNVMYWYQQKSSQAPKLLFHYYDKDFNNEADTPDNFQSRRPNTSFCFLDIRSPGLGDTAMYLCATSRDRDSYGYTFGSGTRLTVV.

This clonotype was counted between two and nine times. The chain has TRBV29-1 and TRBJ2-3, with 15 bases that match TRBD2. Germline CDR1 reads SQVTM; CDR2 reads ANQGSEA. With V trimmed by 5 bases and J by 5 bases, 17 bases remained unmatched. The CDR3 sequence is 19 residues long. Here the CDR3 DNA reads TGCAGCGTTTTCCGGACTAGCGGGAGGGCCGCGAGGCCTATAGATACGCAGTATTTT. Translating it yields CSVFRTSGRAARPIDTQYF.

The chain uses TRBV4-3 and TRBJ2-5; 7 nucleotides match TRBD2. There are 16 residues in the CDR3. Looked up from germline, CDR1 is LGHNA and CDR2 is YSLEER. V trimming: 1 base; J trimming: 1 base; junction bases outside the gene matches: 6. The CDR3 DNA reads as TGCGCCAGCAGCCAAGGTCGCGGGGGTCCCCAAGAGACCCAGTACTTC. This encodes CASSQGRGGPQETQYF.

This clonotype was detected ten times or more. This rearrangement joins TRBV7-9 to TRBJ2-1; 7 bases are a match to TRBD2. This CDR3 spans 17 amino acids. V was clipped by 2 bases and J by 0 bases; unmatched bases: 7. Germline lookup yields CDR1 SEHNR and CDR2 FQNEAQ (reference sequence). CDR3 residues: CASSLPLLASSYNEQFF. CDR3 coding DNA: TGTGCCAGCAGCTTACCCTTACTAGCGAGCTCCTACAATGAGCAGTTCTTC.

This clonotype was seen only a few times. This chain uses TRBV2 with TRBJ2-5, with no clear D. V lost 8 bases to trimming and J lost 2 bases, with 12 bases between them. Germline-derived CDR1 and CDR2 are SNHLY and FYNNEI. The CDR3 has 13 residues. The CDR3 nucleotides read TGTGCCAGCCGGAAAGACTTTCAAGAGACCCAGTACTTC. Translating it yields CASRKDFQETQYF.

This clonotype has at least ten counts. V and J are TRBV5-1 and TRBJ2-1; 7 nucleotides agree with TRBD2. Germline CDR1 SGHRS, CDR2 YFSETQ. The length of the CDR3 is 17 residues. Unmatched junction bases numbered 7, after V lost 0 bases and J lost 1 base. The DNA for the CDR3 is TGCGCCAGCAGCTTGGTGATCCCTAGCGGATCCTACAATGAGCAGTTCTTC. Protein sequence: CASSLVIPSGSYNEQFF. Combining the CDR3 with reference TRBV5-1 and TRBJ2-1 gives the whole variable domain KAGVTQTPRYLIKTRGQQVTLSCSPISGHRSVSWYQQTPGQGLQFLFEYFSETQRNKGNFPGRFSGRQFSNSRSEMNVSTLELGDSALYLCASSLVIPSGSYNEQFFGPGTRLTVL.

In this sample, this clonotype turned up a few times. The chain combines TRBV7-9 with TRBJ2-5; 7 nucleotides align to TRBD1. The V segment lost 6 bases and the J segment 4 bases; nucleotides outside the gene matches: 8. The CDR3 spans 14 residues. Germline V CDR1 and CDR2: SEHNR, FQNEAQ (reference sequence). The CDR3 is CASRSTTGLETQYF. The CDR3 DNA follows: TGTGCCAGCAGGTCAACGACAGGGTTAGAGACCCAGTACTTC.

This chain connects TRBV5-1 to TRBJ2-3, with 15 bases lining up with TRBD2. The CDR3 is made up of 18 amino acids. V shed 3 bases and J 0 bases; nucleotides not matched to a gene: 5. Looked up from germline, CDR1 is SGHRS and CDR2 is YFSETQ. DNA of the CDR3: TGCGCCAGCAGCTGGACTAGCGGGGGGGGAACTAGCACAGATACGCAGTATTTT. Protein sequence: CASSWTSGGGTSTDTQYF.

V gene TRBV4-1 combines with J gene TRBJ2-1, with 9 bases matching TRBD1. This CDR3 region has 15 residues. Germline V gene sequence: CDR1 MGHRA, CDR2 YSYEKL. V lost 1 base and J lost 6; bases outside the gene matches: 4. The CDR3 loop is CASSQGDRVVNEQFF. The CDR3 DNA is TGCGCCAGCAGCCAAGGGGACAGGGTGGTCAATGAGCAGTTCTTC.

This chain links TRBV19 with TRBJ2-7, with 7 nucleotides matching TRBD2. Looked up from germline, CDR1 is LNHDA and CDR2 is SQIVND (reference sequence). The J segment lost 3 bases and the V segment lost 5 bases, leaving 7 bases of the junction unmatched. The CDR3 is 14 residues long. The CDR3 DNA follows: TGTGCCAGTAGTTACGCGGGAGAGGGCTACGAGCAGTACTTC. It encodes CASSYAGEGYEQYF.

The chain links TRBV5-1 to TRBJ2-7, with TRBD2 identical over 9 bases. V lost 1 base to trimming and J lost 1 base; unmatched junction nucleotides: 3. The CDR3 is 15 amino acids. The germline V gene has CDR1 SGHRS and CDR2 YFSETQ. The CDR3 DNA is TGCGCCAGCAGCTTGACTAGCGGGCTATCCTACGAGCAGTACTTC. The encoded protein is CASSLTSGLSYEQYF.

This clonotype was seen many times. The chain combines TRBV10-3 with TRBJ1-1; the D gene is possibly TRBD1 (6 bases). The CDR3 spans 14 residues. V lost 6 bases to trimming and J lost 1 base, with 12 bases between them. CDR1 is ENHRY, CDR2 SYGVKD, per germline. The CDR3 region is CAIRDSQSNTEAFF. CDR3 in DNA: TGTGCCATCAGGGACAGTCAATCGAACACTGAAGCTTTCTTT.

Worth noting for this clonotype: This may be a read error, as it is one base from a much larger clone. The rearrangement uses TRBV27 and TRBJ2-1, with D possibly being TRBD1 (5 bases). Trimming left V 2 bases short and J 2 bases short, with 13 bases between. Germline V gene lookup returns CDR1 MNHEY and CDR2 SMNVEV (reference sequence). The CDR3 is made up of 16 amino acids. CDR3: CASSLGAVFPYNEQFF. CDR3 nucleotide sequence: TGTGCCAGCAGTTTAGGGGCAGTGTTCCCCTACAATGAGCAGTTCTTC.

This clonotype was detected only a few times. The V call is TRBV7-8, the J call TRBJ1-1; no reliable D call. The CDR3 is 15 amino acids. Trimming stripped 5 bases from V and 5 bases from J, with 18 bases between. Germline loops: CDR1 SGHVS, CDR2 FQNEAQ. This CDR3 reads CASSPGRARGTEAFF. The CDR3 nucleotides are TGTGCCAGCAGCCCCGGTCGGGCGCGGGGAACTGAAGCTTTCTTT. The full variable domain, its missing parts supplied by reference TRBV7-8 and TRBJ1-1, is GAGVSQSPRYKVAKRGQDVALRCDPISGHVSLFWYQQALGQGPEFLTYFQNEAQLDKSGLPSDRFFAERPEGSVSTLKIQRTQQEDSAVYLCASSPGRARGTEAFFGQGTRLTVV.

The chain links TRBV12-3 or TRBV12-4 to TRBJ2-3; possibly TRBD1 for D (6 bases). The V end lost 2 bases, the J end lost 12 bases, and 9 bases lay between the germline ends. The CDR3 length is 11 residues. The CDR3 loop is CASSLPGVQYF. CDR3 bases: TGTGCCAGCAGTTTACCAGGGGTACAGTATTTT.

The genes are TRBV28 and TRBJ1-6, with 7 bases identical to TRBD1. Unmatched junction bases numbered 6, after V lost 1 base and J lost 0 bases. CDR3 length: 18 amino acids. Germline CDR1 reads MDHEN; CDR2 reads SYDVKM. CDR3 coding DNA: TGTGCCAGCAGTTTATTCCCGACAGGGAGCTCCTATAATTCACCCCTCCACTTT. Protein product: CASSLFPTGSSYNSPLHF.

This clonotype was picked up many times. The rearrangement joins TRBV20-1 to TRBJ2-3; D might be TRBD1 or TRBD2, each matching 5 bases. V dropped 5 bases and J dropped 6 bases, with 18 bases sitting between them. Germline V gene data show CDR1 as DFQATT and CDR2 as SNEGSKA (reference sequence). There are 14 residues in the CDR3. The CDR3 protein is CSAPHGGRADTQYF. DNA of the CDR3: TGCAGTGCTCCCCATGGGGGTAGGGCGGATACGCAGTATTTT.

This clonotype was recorded at least ten times. CDR3 loop: CASTERIPYEQYF. The CDR3 DNA follows: TGTGCCAGCACGGAGAGGATACCCTACGAGCAGTACTTC. The rearrangement uses TRBV28 and TRBJ2-7; D not certain. The CDR3 spans 13 residues. Looked up from germline, CDR1 is MDHEN and CDR2 is SYDVKM. V lost 7 bases and J 2 bases, leaving 12 bases between the germline ends.